Each of the 21 T cell receptor beta chains below was sequenced from the same sample in a study of T cells in Graves' hyperthyroidism and ophthalmopathy (dated by TCRdb to the late 2010s). Receptor amplification or capture employed multiplex PCR. Sequenced using an Illumina HiSeq 2000. The TCR beta CDR3 regions were amplified from RNA transcripts. For the first round of RT-PCR on the TCR CDR3, the HTBI primer set was used together with the Qiagen OneStep RT-PCR kit. The public reads were quality trimmed at Q25 with fastp and then assembled into clones with MiXCR by TCRdb, keeping productive beta chains. Rows are unified per CDR3 protein, each entry keeping the most common DNA and genes. Across this sample there are around 720,000 distinct CDR3 sequences, with 35% seen only once. The biggest ten clones account for approximately 31% of the sample. The sample consisted of blood. These receptors were taken from a woman in her forties with Graves' hyperthyroidism.

The V and J genes are TRBV5-1 and TRBJ2-7; TRBD1 aligns across 8 bases. The V and J ends lost 1 base and 1 base, in that order; junction bases with no gene match: 7. CDR3 length: 16 residues. The germline CDR1 and CDR2 sequences are SGHRS and YFSETQ. The CDR3, as DNA: TGCGCCAGCAGCTTGAGTCTTCAGGGGGCGTCCTACGAGCAGTACTTC. It is translated as CASSLSLQGASYEQYF.

This clonotype has only a few counts. This sequence joins TRBV28 and TRBJ2-7; D is unresolved. Per the germline V gene, CDR1 is MDHEN and CDR2 is SYDVKM. The V and J ends lost 6 bases and 2 bases respectively, with 8 bases between them. The CDR3 sequence is 12 residues long. CDR3 in DNA: TGTGCCAGCAGCCACGGTACCTACGAGCAGTACTTC. It specifies CASSHGTYEQYF. The variable domain in full, with the rest retrieved from reference TRBV28 and TRBJ2-7, is DVKVTQSSRYLVKRTGEKVFLECVQDMDHENMFWYRQDPGLGLRLIYFSYDVKMKEKGDIPEGYSVSREKKERFSLILESASTNQTSMYLCASSHGTYEQYFGPGTRLTVT.

This clonotype appeared a few times. The chain combines TRBV12-3 or TRBV12-4 with TRBJ1-5, with 8 nucleotides matching TRBD1. V gave up 3 bases and J gave up 0 bases; unmatched junction bases: 16. The CDR3 has 20 amino acids. CDR3 region: CASSLSLRPGQEFSNQPQHF. Written as DNA, the CDR3 is TGTGCCAGCAGTTTGTCCCTAAGGCCGGGACAGGAGTTTAGCAATCAGCCCCAGCATTTT.

V gene TRBV19 combines with J gene TRBJ1-5; D is perhaps TRBD1 (6 bases). CDR1 and CDR2 from the germline V gene are LNHDA and SQIVND (reference sequence). V lost 7 bases and J lost 6, with 22 bases in between. CDR3 length: 16 amino acids. The CDR3 DNA reads TGTGCCAGTACAGCACCCGGGGGGCGCCGGCCTCAGCCCCAGCATTTT. This gives the protein CASTAPGGRRPQPQHF.

This rearrangement joins TRBV4-1 to TRBJ1-2, with 7 bases fitting TRBD1. CDR1 and CDR2 from the germline V gene are MGHRA and YSYEKL. V was clipped by 4 bases and J by 2 bases; unmatched bases: 10. The CDR3 loop spans 16 amino acids. The CDR3 protein is CASSRQGPGYNYGYTF. Here the CDR3 DNA reads TGCGCCAGCAGCCGACAGGGTCCTGGGTACAACTATGGCTACACCTTC.

Details on this clonotype: Relative to the germline gene, one junction end is altered; a read error may explain this. This chain links TRBV5-1 with TRBJ2-7; D not resolved. The CDR3 is 14 residues long. CDR1 SGHRS and CDR2 YFSETQ come from the germline V gene. Here the CDR3 reads CASSLLPSAYEQYF. The DNA of the CDR3 is TGTGCCAGCAGCTTGTTGCCGTCGGCCTACGAGCAGTACTTC. The complete variable domain, with remaining parts taken from reference TRBV5-1 and TRBJ2-7, reads KAGVTQTPRYLIKTRGQQVTLSCSPISGHRSVSWYQQTPGQGLQFLFEYFSETQRNKGNFPGRFSGRQFSNSRSEMNVSTLELGDSALYLCASSLLPSAYEQYFGPGTRLTVT.

J is TRBJ1-2 and V is TRBV6-5; D is unresolved. The CDR3 totals 15 residues. Germline CDR1 reads MNHEY; CDR2 reads SVGAGI. The ends were cut back, 0 bases at V and 4 bases at J, with 12 bases in the middle. The CDR3 spells CASSYSRPRVYGYTF. Written as DNA, the CDR3 is TGTGCCAGCAGTTACTCCAGGCCGCGAGTCTATGGCTACACCTTC.

This clonotype was picked up a small number of times. The rearrangement links TRBV6-2 or TRBV6-3 to TRBJ1-5; D not certain. CDR3 length equals 13 residues. The germline V gene has CDR1 MNHEY and CDR2 SVGEGT. V was cut by 2 bases and J by 7 bases, with 9 bases left in between. Here the CDR3 DNA reads TGTGCCAGCAGTTACGAGGTGTACCAGCCCCAGCATTTT. This encodes CASSYEVYQPQHF.

This sequence joins TRBV5-6 and TRBJ1-1, with a tentative D call TRBD1 (5 bases). There are 15 residues in the CDR3. Trimming left V 4 bases short and J 1 base short, with 14 bases between. The germline V gene encodes CDR1 SGHDT and CDR2 YYEEEE. CDR3 nucleotides: TGTGCCAGCAGCCGGCGGGGCACCGGGAACACTGAAGCTTTCTTT. This codes for CASSRRGTGNTEAFF.

In its sample, this clonotype was seen many times. The chain recombines TRBV10-3 with TRBJ2-5; 7 nucleotides line up with TRBD2. J was trimmed by 5 bases and V by 4 bases; bases with no gene match: 10. Germline V lookup: CDR1 ENHRY, CDR2 SYGVKD. The CDR3 sequence is 15 residues long. The CDR3 DNA is TGTGCCATCAGTGCGGTGGGAGGGGAGATGGAGACCCAGTACTTC. Translating it yields CAISAVGGEMETQYF.

The chain joins TRBV12-3 or TRBV12-4 to TRBJ1-2; tentatively, D is TRBD1 (6 bases). CDR3 length equals 16 residues. V lost 5 bases and J 5 bases, leaving 21 bases between the germline ends. The CDR3 nucleotides are TGTGCCAGCAGTCAGATCCGGGACACCGGGGGGTATGGCTACACCTTC. Translation: CASSQIRDTGGYGYTF.

This clonotype has a count of ten or more. This chain uses TRBV2 with TRBJ2-2; 9 bases fit TRBD1. CDR1 and CDR2 (germline): SNHLY, FYNNEI. V lost 8 bases to trimming and J lost 7 bases; unmatched junction nucleotides: 8. The CDR3 is 14 amino acids. CDR3 nucleotides: TGTGCCAGCTGCTGGACAGGGGACAACGGGGAGCTGTTTTTT. Its translation is CASCWTGDNGELFF. Using reference TRBV2 and TRBJ2-2 for the parts outside the CDR3, the full variable domain is EPEVTQTPSHQVTQMGQEVILRCVPISNHLYFYWYRQILGQKVEFLVSFYNNEISEKSEIFDDQFSVERPDGSNFTLKIRSTKLEDSAMYFCASCWTGDNGELFFGEGSRLTVL.

This CDR3 is CASSAGGTVETNTEAFF. The CDR3 DNA reads TGTGCCAGCAGCGCCGGAGGGACAGTCGAAACGAACACTGAAGCTTTCTTT. J is TRBJ1-1 and V is TRBV5-6; 7 bases agree with TRBD1. J was trimmed by 1 base and V by 4 bases; bases with no gene match: 13. There are 17 residues in the CDR3. Germline loops: CDR1 SGHDT, CDR2 YYEEEE.

The genes are TRBV5-5 and TRBJ2-7, with D perhaps assigned TRBD1 or TRBD2 (6 bases each). The CDR3 spans 15 residues. Germline V lookup: CDR1 SGHKS, CDR2 YYEKEE (reference sequence). V lost 4 bases and J 3 bases, leaving 17 bases between the germline ends. CDR3 bases: TGTGCCAGCAGCCCGCGTTGGGGGGCGGGCTACGAGCAGTACTTC. It codes for CASSPRWGAGYEQYF.

The chain combines TRBV12-3 or TRBV12-4 with TRBJ1-1, with D possibly matching TRBD1 (5 bases). V was shortened by 7 bases and J by 8 bases, with 17 bases between the two germline ends. The CDR3 runs to 13 residues. In DNA form, the CDR3 reads TGTGCCAGCACCCAAACACAAGGGACCGAAGCTTTCTTT. Residues: CASTQTQGTEAFF.

The V and J genes are TRBV9 and TRBJ2-2; a possible D gene is TRBD2 (6 bases). V was pared by 5 bases and J by 5 bases, with 16 bases between. This CDR3 has 15 amino acids. From germline, CDR1 is SGDLS and CDR2 YYNGEE. CDR3 DNA: TGTGCCAGCAGGCGGGGAGACTTACTGACCGGGGAGCTGTTTTTT. Protein: CASRRGDLLTGELFF.

This clonotype showed up many times. The V call is TRBV7-6, the J call TRBJ1-2, with D uncertain. Trimming left V 2 bases short and J 0 bases short, with 10 bases between. This CDR3 is 15 amino acids long. Germline V lookup: CDR1 SGHVS, CDR2 FNYEAQ. The CDR3 here is CASSLSEHSNYGYTF. DNA for the CDR3: TGTGCCAGCAGCTTAAGCGAGCACTCTAACTATGGCTACACCTTC.

Notes on this clonotype: This may stem from a read error, because a much larger clone lies one nucleotide away. This chain joins TRBV12-3 or TRBV12-4 and TRBJ1-1; D is undetermined. The CDR3 has 11 residues. The DNA for the CDR3 is TGTGTCAGCACCGGAAACACTGAAGCTTTCTTT. Translation: CVSTGNTEAFF.

The rearrangement links TRBV29-1 to TRBJ1-2; D is ambiguous. Germline lookup yields CDR1 SQVTM and CDR2 ANQGSEA. V was cut by 3 bases and J by 7 bases, with 12 bases left in between. CDR3 length equals 12 residues. The DNA of the CDR3 is TGCAGCGTTGACGACGGGATTAGTGGCTACACCTTC. Translation gives CSVDDGISGYTF.

The gene calls are TRBV7-9 and TRBJ2-3; no definite D call. The CDR3 spans 13 residues. Germline CDR1 reads SEHNR; CDR2 reads FQNEAQ (reference sequence). With 5 bases removed from V and 3 bases from J, the gap between germline ends came to 9 bases. CDR3 amino acids: CASSQDWTDTQYF. The CDR3 DNA reads as TGTGCCAGCAGCCAAGACTGGACAGATACGCAGTATTTT.

The chain employs TRBV28 and TRBJ2-5; 9 bases are shared with TRBD1. V shed 6 bases, J shed 3 bases, and the junction held 8 bases outside the gene matches. The V gene's germline CDR1 is MDHEN and CDR2 SYDVKM. The CDR3 sequence is 15 residues long. CDR3 residues: CASSTGQGSKETQYF. The CDR3 nucleotides are TGTGCCAGCAGCACGGGACAGGGTTCAAAAGAGACCCAGTACTTC.